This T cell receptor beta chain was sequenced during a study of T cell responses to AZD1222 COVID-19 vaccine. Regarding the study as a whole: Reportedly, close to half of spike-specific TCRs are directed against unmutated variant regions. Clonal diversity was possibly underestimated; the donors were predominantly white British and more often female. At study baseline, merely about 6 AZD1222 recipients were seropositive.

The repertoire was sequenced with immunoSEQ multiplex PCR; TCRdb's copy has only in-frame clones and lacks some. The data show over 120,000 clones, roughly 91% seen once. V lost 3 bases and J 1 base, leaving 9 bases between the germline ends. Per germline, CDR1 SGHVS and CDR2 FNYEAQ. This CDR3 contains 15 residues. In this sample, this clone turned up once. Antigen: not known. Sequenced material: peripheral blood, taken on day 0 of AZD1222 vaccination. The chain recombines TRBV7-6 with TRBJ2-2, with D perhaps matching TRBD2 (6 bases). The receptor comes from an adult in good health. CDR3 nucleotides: TGTGCCAGCAGCTTCGGGAGCAGGAACACCGGGGAGCTGTTTTTT. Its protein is CASSFGSRNTGELFF. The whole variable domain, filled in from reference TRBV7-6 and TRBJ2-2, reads GAGVSQSPRYKVTKRGQDVALRCDPISGHVSLYWYRQALGQGPEFLTYFNYEAQQDKSGLPNDRFSAERPEGSISTLTIQRTEQRDSAMYRCASSFGSRNTGELFFGEGSRLTVL.